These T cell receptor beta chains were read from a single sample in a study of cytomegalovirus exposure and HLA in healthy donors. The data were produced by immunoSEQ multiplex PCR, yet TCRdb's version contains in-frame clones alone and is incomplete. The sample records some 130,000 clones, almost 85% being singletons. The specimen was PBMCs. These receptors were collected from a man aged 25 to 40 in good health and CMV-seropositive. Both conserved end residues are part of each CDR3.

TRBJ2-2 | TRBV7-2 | CASSPRFKSGGDTGELFF
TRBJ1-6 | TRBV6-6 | CASISRIGSGGSPLHF
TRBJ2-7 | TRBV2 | CASRASGTSYEQYF
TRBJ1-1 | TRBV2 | CASSESGLGTEAFF
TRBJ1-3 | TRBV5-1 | CASSATGGGGNTIYF
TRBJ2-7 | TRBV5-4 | CASSLFGAGERREQYF
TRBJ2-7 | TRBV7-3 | CASSLTGGYEQYF
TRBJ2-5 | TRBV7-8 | CASSWSEAQETQYF
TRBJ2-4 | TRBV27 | CASSLSRGEEAKNIQYF
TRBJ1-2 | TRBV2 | CASSRAAMTYGYTF
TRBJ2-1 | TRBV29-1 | CSVEVPSSYNEQFF
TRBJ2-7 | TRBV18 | CASSLGQWTRLSLDVQYF
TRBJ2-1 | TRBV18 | CASSAGQGGYNEQFF
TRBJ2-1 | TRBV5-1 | CASSSMTSGRADEQFF
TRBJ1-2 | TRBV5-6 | CASSFHRGDYGYTF
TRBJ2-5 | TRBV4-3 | CASSQSGGGGTQYF
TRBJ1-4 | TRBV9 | CASSVAGTLIEKLFF
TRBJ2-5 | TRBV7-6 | CASSTRGSQETQYF
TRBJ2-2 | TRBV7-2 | CASSLVGPNTGELFF
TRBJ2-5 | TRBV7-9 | CASRPSGTPQETQYF
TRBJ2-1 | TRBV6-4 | CASSRLAGFSEQFF
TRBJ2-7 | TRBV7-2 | CASSLDWQAYEQYF
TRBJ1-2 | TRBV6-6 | CASSYRYSNYGYTF
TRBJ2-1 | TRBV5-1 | CASGLAGGYNEQFF
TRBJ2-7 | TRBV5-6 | CASSDTGTYSYEQYF
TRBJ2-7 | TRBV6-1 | CASSEVGTGTYEQYF
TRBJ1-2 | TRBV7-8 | CASSLAGGDFGYTF
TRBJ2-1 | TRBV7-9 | CASYSLLAGGNYNEQFF
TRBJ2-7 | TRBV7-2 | CASSFRPWGKYEQYF
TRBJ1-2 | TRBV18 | CASSPDQGLGGYTF
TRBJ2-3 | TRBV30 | CAWARGPDTQYF